Listed below are T cell receptor beta chains from one sample, sequenced in a study of PD-1 blockade in classical Hodgkin lymphoma. Sequencing used immunoSEQ multiplex PCR; TCRdb keeps in-frame clones, though not all of them. The table shows around 40,000 clones, with around 80% occurring only once. The sequences come from peripheral blood mononuclear cells (PBMCs), collected at baseline. The source of these receptors is a human donor with classical Hodgkin lymphoma. The CDR3 runs from the conserved cysteine through the conserved F or W. D genes are given only for firm matches. A clone size is listed for some rows: how often the clone was seen (once, few, many), or a class if it is expanded.

TRBV5-4	TRBJ1-1	-	TRBD1	CASSLRQGVNTEAFF	TGTGCCAGCAGCTTGAGGCAGGGGGTGAACACTGAAGCTTTCTTT
TRBV2	TRBJ1-2	-	TRBD1	CASSQNGWGTGTGYGYTF	TGTGCCAGCAGTCAAAATGGTTGGGGGACAGGGACTGGGTATGGCTACACCTTC
TRBV7-2	TRBJ2-6	-	TRBD2	CASSRLAGGSGANVLTF	TGTGCCAGCAGCCGACTAGCGGGGGGCTCTGGGGCCAACGTCCTGACTTTC
TRBV11-2	TRBJ1-6	-	-	CASSLNRWDLSLHF	TGTGCCAGCAGCTTAAACCGTTGGGATTTGTCCCTCCACTTT
TRBV7-9	TRBJ2-7	-	-	CASSPRGRAEQYF	TGTGCCAGCAGCCCCCGAGGGAGAGCCGAGCAGTACTTC
TRBV2	TRBJ2-4	-	-	CAGRGDANIQYF	TGTGCCGGGCGAGGGGACGCGAACATTCAGTACTTC
TRBV11-2	TRBJ2-1	-	-	CASSLEVSPDEQFF	TGTGCCAGCAGCTTAGAAGTCAGCCCGGATGAGCAGTTCTTC
TRBV6-1	TRBJ2-3	-	TRBD2	CASSGTSGLDTQYF	TGTGCCAGCAGTGGGACTAGCGGCCTAGATACGCAGTATTTT
TRBV19	TRBJ2-6	-	-	CASSKTVGANVLTF	TGTGCCAGTAGTAAGACAGTTGGGGCCAACGTCCTGACTTTC
TRBV27	TRBJ2-3	-	-	CASARYTDTQYF	TGTGCCAGCGCCCGGTACACCGATACGCAGTATTTT
TRBV6-5	TRBJ1-6	-	-	CASSYDFPGRSPLHF	TGTGCCAGCAGTTACGATTTCCCAGGGCGGTCACCCCTCCACTTT
TRBV6-1	TRBJ2-3	few	-	CASLHTQDHTQYF	TGTGCCAGTTTGCACACACAGGACCATACGCAGTATTTT
TRBV5-4	TRBJ2-5	-	TRBD1	CASSQGQQETQYF	TGTGCCAGCAGCCAGGGACAGCAAGAGACCCAGTACTTC
TRBV5-8	TRBJ1-5	-	-	CASSLGGLGSNQPQHF	TGTGCCAGCAGCTTGGGGGGGCTGGGAAGCAATCAGCCCCAGCATTTT
TRBV19	TRBJ2-1	-	TRBD2	CASSTSGGANEQFF	TGTGCCAGTAGTACCAGCGGGGGGGCCAATGAGCAGTTCTTC
TRBV5-8	TRBJ2-2	-	-	CASSLAPGADTGELFF	TGTGCCAGCAGCTTGGCCCCGGGGGCGGACACCGGGGAGCTGTTTTTT
TRBV25-1	TRBJ1-2	few	-	CASSEYEGKGYGYTF	TGTGCCAGCAGTGAATATGAGGGTAAAGGCTATGGCTACACCTTC
TRBV29-1	TRBJ2-3	-	-	CSVAGTDRTDTQYF	TGCAGCGTGGCCGGGACTGACCGCACAGATACGCAGTATTTT
TRBV6-1	TRBJ2-7	few	TRBD2	CASRETSGYSYEQYF	TGTGCCAGCAGGGAGACTAGCGGGTACTCCTACGAGCAGTACTTC
TRBV6-5	TRBJ2-1	-	TRBD2	CASGRGGPTNEQFF	TGTGCCAGCGGACGGGGGGGACCTACTAATGAACAGTTCTTC
TRBV6-6	TRBJ2-2	-	TRBD1	CASSGRTGTGELFF	TGTGCCAGCAGTGGTCGGACAGGCACCGGGGAGCTGTTTTTT
TRBV11-2	TRBJ2-3	-	-	CASSLAGTLTDTQYF	TGTGCCAGCAGCTTAGCGGGGACTCTCACAGATACGCAGTATTTT
TRBV6-5	TRBJ2-6	-	-	CASESAGANVLTF	TGTGCCAGCGAGTCGGCTGGGGCCAACGTCCTGACTTTC
TRBV2	TRBJ1-5	few	-	CASSEGWPSNQPQHF	TGTGCCAGCAGTGAAGGGTGGCCCAGCAATCAGCCCCAGCATTTT
TRBV6-1	TRBJ2-7	-	TRBD2	CASSPRGDLYEQYF	TGTGCCAGCAGTCCACGGGGGGACCTCTACGAGCAGTACTTC
TRBV7-9	TRBJ2-6	-	TRBD1	CASSFGTGGSGANVLTF	TGTGCCAGCAGCTTCGGGACAGGGGGGTCTGGGGCCAACGTCCTGACTTTC
TRBV7-6	TRBJ1-1	-	TRBD1	CASSLGGTVNTEAFF	TGTGCCAGCAGCTTAGGGGGGACAGTGAACACTGAAGCTTTCTTT
TRBV7-9	TRBJ2-5	-	TRBD2	CASSKGLAEETQYF	TGTGCCAGCAGCAAGGGACTAGCGGAAGAGACCCAGTACTTC
TRBV18	TRBJ2-5	-	TRBD2	CASSPLGLGGMETQYF	TGTGCCAGCTCACCACTGGGACTCGGGGGGATGGAGACCCAGTACTTC
TRBV28	TRBJ2-3	-	-	CASSLYSRDTDTQYF	TGTGCCAGCAGTTTATATTCGAGAGACACAGATACGCAGTATTTT
TRBV6-5	TRBJ1-6	-	-	CASSTEGGNSPLHF	TGTGCCAGCAGTACGGAGGGGGGCAATTCACCCCTCCACTTT
TRBV11-2	TRBJ2-5	few	TRBD1	CASSSHQGAEETQYF	TGTGCCAGCAGCTCGCACCAGGGGGCGGAAGAGACCCAGTACTTC
TRBV9	TRBJ2-1	-	TRBD2	CASSVVGRGDNEQFF	TGTGCCAGCAGCGTAGTTGGGCGGGGGGACAATGAGCAGTTCTTC
TRBV4-3	TRBJ1-4	-	-	CASSQVPSGENEKLFF	TGCGCCAGCAGCCAAGTACCGAGCGGTGAGAATGAAAAACTGTTTTTT
TRBV5-1	TRBJ1-2	-	-	CASSLGTQSGYTF	TGCGCCAGCAGCCTCGGGACACAGAGTGGCTACACCTTC
TRBV5-6	TRBJ1-2	-	TRBD1	CASSPDRTRGYTF	TGTGCCAGCAGTCCGGACAGGACTAGGGGCTACACCTTC